These 12 T cell receptor beta chains were all obtained from the same sample, sequenced in a study of blood T cell repertoires in COVID-19. Profiling relied on immunoSEQ multiplex PCR, and the TCRdb table lists in-frame clones only, not all of them. The data show 250,000 to 300,000 clones, over 75% seen once. Sequencing was carried out using PBMCs or T cells enriched from blood (not recorded which). These receptors were taken from a woman aged 25 to 39 who had recovered from COVID-19.

The chain has TRBV7-2 and TRBJ2-1; 15 bases fit TRBD2. The CDR3 runs to 18 residues. Germline loops: CDR1 SGHTA, CDR2 FQGNSA. V lost 1 base to trimming and J lost 7 bases; unmatched junction nucleotides: 8. The CDR3 region has the DNA TGTGCCAGCAGCTTAGGGGGACTAGCGGGAGGAGGGATAAATGAGCAGTTCTTC. As protein: CASSLGGLAGGGINEQFF.

V and J are TRBV11-2 and TRBJ2-5; D perhaps matches TRBD1 (6 bases). Germline V gives CDR1 SGHAT, CDR2 FQNNGV. Trimming removed 1 base at V and 5 bases at J, with 11 bases between. The CDR3 totals 14 residues. The DNA for the CDR3 is TGTGCCAGCAGCTTAGGGACAGAAGTCGAGACCCAGTACTTC. Amino acid sequence: CASSLGTEVETQYF.

This clone was seen just once. CDR3 amino acids: CATSDRDTQYF. CDR3 nucleotides: TGTGCCACCTCCGATCGGGATACGCAGTATTTT. The V gene is TRBV18, the J gene TRBJ2-3; D gene unclear. Deletions cut 10 bases from V and 6 bases from J, with 11 bases between. This CDR3 spans 11 amino acids. Germline V gene data show CDR1 as KGHSH and CDR2 as LQKENI.

The rearrangement joins TRBV28 to TRBJ1-1, with D possibly matching TRBD1 (6 bases). The CDR3 loop spans 13 amino acids. Per germline, CDR1 MDHEN and CDR2 SYDVKM. The V and J ends lost 2 bases and 6 bases respectively, with 10 bases between them. The CDR3 sequence is CASSLARQAEAFF. CDR3 sequence (DNA): TGTGCCAGCAGTTTAGCCAGACAGGCTGAAGCTTTCTTT. Variable domain in full (rest from reference TRBV28 and TRBJ1-1): DVKVTQSSRYLVKRTGEKVFLECVQDMDHENMFWYRQDPGLGLRLIYFSYDVKMKEKGDIPEGYSVSREKKERFSLILESASTNQTSMYLCASSLARQAEAFFGQGTRLTVV.

This clone showed up just once. The CDR3 protein is CASSLGRFGYEQYF. CDR3 coding DNA: TGTGCCAGCAGCTTAGGGAGGTTCGGCTACGAGCAGTACTTC. V usage is TRBV7-8 and J usage is TRBJ2-7, with D perhaps TRBD2 (5 bases). Trimming stripped 1 base from V and 3 bases from J, with 10 bases between. The CDR3 extends over 14 amino acids. The germline gives CDR1 SGHVS, CDR2 FQNEAQ.

V gene TRBV30 combines with J gene TRBJ1-2; D perhaps matches TRBD1 (5 bases). Germline-derived CDR1 and CDR2 are GTSNPN and SVGIG (reference sequence). With 8 bases removed from V and 2 bases from J, the gap between germline ends came to 21 bases. The CDR3 length is 15 residues. This CDR3 reads CARGHWGVVNYGYTF. In DNA form, the CDR3 reads TGTGCCCGGGGTCATTGGGGGGTAGTGAACTATGGCTACACCTTC.

J is TRBJ1-6 and V is TRBV5-1, with D possibly being TRBD1 (5 bases). V gave up 4 bases and J gave up 8 bases, with 7 bases separating them. The CDR3 is 12 amino acids. Per germline, CDR1 SGHRS and CDR2 YFSETQ. CDR3 sequence reads: CASSVGDSPLHF. CDR3 DNA sequence: TGCGCCAGCAGCGTAGGGGATTCACCCCTCCACTTT.

Remarks on this clone: The limits of the CDR3 on the DNA are not certain, so only TCRdb's listed CDR3 is given. V usage is TRBV21-1 and J usage is TRBJ1-6. TRBV21-1 is marked as a pseudogene. The CDR3 is 20 amino acids long, termini counted. The CDR3 spells CASSKYACQDYSSYNSPLHF.

The J gene is TRBJ2-2, the V gene TRBV10-1; 7 positions match TRBD2. Germline V gives CDR1 WNHNN, CDR2 SYGVQD (reference sequence). There are 14 residues in the CDR3. V dropped 10 bases and J dropped 4; count of bases not matched to a gene: 9. The chain's CDR3 is CATSLASFTGELFF. CDR3 sequence (DNA): TGCGCCACTTCACTAGCGTCATTCACCGGGGAGCTGTTTTTT.

The chain links TRBV10-1 to TRBJ1-1; unclear D gene. Per germline, CDR1 WNHNN and CDR2 SYGVQD (reference sequence). Trimming stripped 0 bases from V and 7 bases from J, with 9 bases between. This CDR3 is 13 amino acids long. For the CDR3, the DNA is TGCGCCAGCAGTGAGTCCGGAGTTGGTGAAGCTTTCTTT. This translates into CASSESGVGEAFF.

J is TRBJ1-5 and V is TRBV10-3; D is unclear. CDR1 ENHRY and CDR2 SYGVKD come from the germline V gene. V gave up 0 bases and J gave up 4 bases, with 4 bases separating them. The CDR3 extends over 13 amino acids. As DNA, the CDR3 is TGTGCCATCAGTGAGTCTGAGAATCAGCCCCAGCATTTT. This encodes CAISESENQPQHF.

The chain uses TRBV7-2 and TRBJ2-3; 7 bases line up with TRBD1. Trimming at V came to 4 bases and at J to 2 bases, leaving 9 bases not matched to a gene. This CDR3 region has 16 residues. Per the germline V gene, CDR1 is SGHTA and CDR2 is FQGNSA. The CDR3 DNA reads TGTGCCAGCAGCTCGAGGTCCGGGACAGCCACAGATACGCAGTATTTT. It specifies CASSSRSGTATDTQYF.